The 30 T cell receptor beta chains reported below all come from one sample, sequenced in a study of blood T cell repertoires in COVID-19. TCRdb keeps only in-frame clones here, not all; method: immunoSEQ multiplex PCR. The data contain tens of thousands of clones, approximately 78% of them singletons. The sample was peripheral blood. The receptors derive from a human donor with acute or convalescent COVID-19. The donor label of this sample is uncertain.

This chain connects TRBV6-2 or TRBV6-3 to TRBJ1-2; D is ambiguous. V was shortened by 5 bases and J by 5 bases, with 18 bases between the two germline ends. This CDR3 comprises 15 residues. In germline, CDR1 is MNHEY, CDR2 SVGEGT. The CDR3 loop reads CASSRRSVLSYGYTF. CDR3 DNA: TGTGCCAGCAGTAGGAGGTCCGTTCTATCATATGGCTACACCTTC.

The gene calls are TRBV4-3 and TRBJ2-3; TRBD2 aligns across 14 bases. The germline CDR1 and CDR2 sequences are LGHNA and YSLEER. V was clipped by 8 bases and J by 4 bases; unmatched bases: 20. The length of the CDR3 is 20 residues. CDR3 nucleotides: TGCGCCAGCGCCCAGACGGGGGCCCCGGGACTAGCGGGAGCAGCAGATACGCAGTATTTT. Translating it yields CASAQTGAPGLAGAADTQYF.

This clone appeared a few times. J is TRBJ2-2 and V is TRBV12-3 or TRBV12-4; 7 nucleotides line up with TRBD2. This CDR3 is built from 12 residues. The V segment lost 9 bases and the J segment 5 bases; nucleotides outside the gene matches: 3. CDR3: CASGEGTGELFF. DNA of the CDR3: TGTGCCAGTGGGGAGGGGACCGGGGAGCTGTTTTTT.

This sequence joins TRBV6-5 and TRBJ1-5; D is uncertain. The germline CDR1 and CDR2 sequences are MNHEY and SVGAGI. CDR3 size: 15 residues. The V end was cut by 5 bases, the J end by 0 bases, with 11 bases between. CDR3 sequence reads: CASSPGVYSNQPQHF. CDR3 DNA: TGTGCCAGCAGTCCCGGGGTATATAGCAATCAGCCCCAGCATTTT.

This chain uses TRBV6-4 with TRBJ1-2; perhaps TRBD1 as D (6 bases). The germline gives CDR1 MRHNA, CDR2 SNTAGT. The CDR3 is 15 residues long. Trimming cost V 4 bases and J 4 bases, with 16 bases left between them. The DNA for the CDR3 is TGTGCCAGCAGTGCAACGGGGGGCGCCGGCTATGGCTACACCTTC. Translation gives CASSATGGAGYGYTF.

The rearrangement uses TRBV4-3 and TRBJ2-7, with TRBD1 matching over 10 bases. Germline-derived CDR1 and CDR2 are LGHNA and YSLEER. This CDR3 has 15 amino acids. The V and J ends lost 0 bases and 5 bases, in that order; junction bases with no gene match: 4. CDR3 sequence: CASSQDLTGGDEQYF. As DNA, the CDR3 is TGCGCCAGCAGCCAAGATCTGACAGGGGGCGACGAGCAGTACTTC.

The CDR3 here is CASSEAGQGGTEAFF. The DNA of the CDR3 is TGCGCCAGCAGCGAAGCAGGACAGGGGGGCACTGAAGCTTTCTTT. The genes are TRBV4-1 and TRBJ1-1; 10 bases map to TRBD1. The J segment lost 4 bases and the V segment lost 5 bases, leaving 7 bases of the junction unmatched. CDR3 length equals 15 residues. Per germline, CDR1 MGHRA and CDR2 YSYEKL.

V and J are TRBV6-6 and TRBJ2-3; TRBD1 aligns across 8 bases. J gave up 13 bases and V 4 bases, and 7 bases lay outside the gene matches. The CDR3 spans 12 residues. Germline CDR1 MNHNY, CDR2 SVGAGI (reference sequence). DNA for the CDR3: TGTGCCAGCAGTTTCTCGGGACAGGAGGAGTATTTT. Protein product: CASSFSGQEEYF.

The CDR3 region has the DNA TGTGCCAGCAGCCTACAGGAACGAGGAGGCTACACCTTC. This codes for CASSLQERGGYTF. This sequence joins TRBV7-8 and TRBJ1-2; TRBD1 is a possible D gene (5 bases). The V gene's germline CDR1 is SGHVS and CDR2 FQNEAQ. The V end lost 5 bases, the J end lost 8 bases, and 15 bases lay between the germline ends. The CDR3 has 13 amino acids.

This rearrangement joins TRBV5-1 to TRBJ1-1; 7 bases align to TRBD1. V gave up 5 bases and J gave up 4 bases; unmatched junction bases: 8. This CDR3 is built from 14 residues. Germline V lookup: CDR1 SGHRS, CDR2 YFSETQ. Written as DNA, the CDR3 is TGCGCCAGCAGTTGGACAGGTGGAGGCACTGAAGCTTTCTTT. This encodes CASSWTGGGTEAFF.

This clone was recorded a few times. The chain has TRBV24-1 and TRBJ2-2, with 7 bases identical to TRBD1. The V and J ends lost 4 bases and 5 bases, in that order; junction bases with no gene match: 6. The germline V gene has CDR1 KGHDR and CDR2 SFDVKD. The CDR3 is 15 residues long. The CDR3 here is CATSDPGQKTGELFF. For the CDR3, the DNA is TGTGCCACCAGTGACCCGGGACAGAAAACCGGGGAGCTGTTTTTT.

This sequence joins TRBV19 and TRBJ1-1; 7 nucleotides align to TRBD1. In germline, CDR1 is LNHDA, CDR2 SQIVND (reference sequence). The junction had 3 bases not matched to a gene; V was cut back by 11 bases and J by 0 bases. This CDR3 contains 12 residues. The chain's CDR3 is CASGQLNTEAFF. CDR3 nucleotides: TGTGCCTCGGGACAGTTGAACACTGAAGCTTTCTTT.

This chain links TRBV5-4 with TRBJ1-2, with 8 bases matching TRBD1. CDR3 size: 15 residues. Germline assignment: CDR1 SGHNT and CDR2 YYREEE (reference sequence). V dropped 4 bases and J dropped 8; count of bases not matched to a gene: 13. CDR3 in DNA: TGTGCCAGCAGCACTCTCGACAGGGGCCTAGGGGGCTACACCTTC. Encoded protein: CASSTLDRGLGGYTF.

V and J are TRBV5-1 and TRBJ2-6; TRBD1 agrees at 7 bases. The CDR3 is made up of 16 amino acids. V lost 6 bases, J lost 3 bases, and 9 bases stayed unmatched. Germline CDR1 is SGHRS and CDR2 is YFSETQ. CDR3 region: CASKAGGSYGANVLTF. The CDR3, as DNA: TGCGCCAGCAAAGCAGGGGGTTCTTATGGGGCCAACGTCCTGACTTTC.

The chain carries TRBV4-3 and TRBJ2-7, with 8 bases fitting TRBD2. Germline assignment: CDR1 LGHNA and CDR2 YSLEER. The CDR3 is 16 residues long. Unmatched junction bases numbered 6, after V lost 0 bases and J lost 2 bases. CDR3 in amino acids: CASSQDVSGSTYEQYF. The CDR3 nucleotides read TGCGCCAGCAGCCAAGACGTGAGCGGGAGCACCTACGAGCAGTACTTC.

The rearrangement joins TRBV3-1 (or the pseudogene TRBV3-2) to TRBJ2-2, with 8 bases matching TRBD2. The CDR3 consists of 14 residues. Per the germline V gene, CDR1 is LGHDT and CDR2 is YNNKEL (reference sequence). Trimming at V came to 4 bases and at J to 7 bases, leaving 5 bases not matched to a gene. CDR3 nucleotides: TGTGCCAGCAGCCTCGGGGGGGTTAACGGGGAGCTGTTTTTT. Translation gives CASSLGGVNGELFF.

DNA of the CDR3: TGCAGCGCTGCAGGGACTAGCTACGAGCAGTACTTC. It is translated as CSAAGTSYEQYF. This chain connects TRBV29-1 to TRBJ2-7; 8 nucleotides agree with TRBD2. CDR3 length: 12 amino acids. The V and J ends lost 7 bases and 3 bases, in that order; junction bases with no gene match: 5. The germline V gene has CDR1 SQVTM and CDR2 ANQGSEA.

The V call is TRBV19, the J call TRBJ1-2; TRBD1 matches at 8 bases. In germline, CDR1 is LNHDA, CDR2 SQIVND (reference sequence). The V segment lost 5 bases and the J segment 7 bases; nucleotides outside the gene matches: 9. CDR3 size: 14 residues. The CDR3 region has the DNA TGTGCCAGTAGTTCGGGGACAGGAGGTCCTGGCTACACCTTC. As protein: CASSSGTGGPGYTF.

Points on this clone: Other DNA sequences within the sample encode an identical CDR3. This chain connects TRBV6-5 to TRBJ1-5; possible D gene TRBD1, 6 bases. Germline V lookup: CDR1 MNHEY, CDR2 SVGAGI. The CDR3 extends over 14 amino acids. Trimming took 7 bases from V and 1 from J, leaving 11 bases between them. CDR3 DNA: TGTGCCAGCAATCCAACAGGGAGCAATCAGCCCCAGCATTTT. Protein sequence: CASNPTGSNQPQHF.

The J gene is TRBJ1-5, the V gene TRBV19; maybe TRBD1 (5 bases). The germline V gene encodes CDR1 LNHDA and CDR2 SQIVND (reference sequence). The CDR3 totals 15 residues. Trimming pared 5 bases from V and 4 bases from J, leaving 15 bases between. CDR3 sequence (DNA): TGTGCCAGTAGTCCGGCAGGGCCGACTAATCAGCCCCAGCATTTT. This codes for CASSPAGPTNQPQHF.

The chain combines TRBV2 with TRBJ1-3; weak D call: TRBD1 (5 bases). Germline V gives CDR1 SNHLY, CDR2 FYNNEI. The CDR3 length is 14 residues. The germline V and J ends were trimmed by 2 bases and 7 bases, with 12 bases remaining between them. In nucleotides, the CDR3 is TGTGCCAGCAGTGAAAGGCAGGGTTACAACACCATATATTTT. Encoded protein: CASSERQGYNTIYF.

V usage is TRBV5-1 and J usage is TRBJ2-3; D unclear. The germline CDR1 and CDR2 sequences are SGHRS and YFSETQ. Between the trimmed V and J ends, which lost 5 bases and 2 bases, there was a span of 15 bases. This CDR3 has 15 residues. The CDR3 region is CASRTASLDTDTQYF. The CDR3 coding sequence is TGCGCCAGCAGGACTGCTAGTCTGGACACAGATACGCAGTATTTT.

The chain's CDR3 is CSVRQAIETQYF. The CDR3 DNA reads as TGCAGCGTTCGTCAGGCGATAGAGACCCAGTACTTC. The V call is TRBV29-1, the J call TRBJ2-5; D call uncertain. Trimming stripped 5 bases from V and 4 bases from J, with 11 bases between. CDR1 and CDR2 (germline): SQVTM, ANQGSEA. The CDR3 has 12 residues.

The chain employs TRBV7-9 and TRBJ1-2; 8 positions match TRBD1. Trimming removed 6 bases from V and 5 bases from J; junction bases left unmatched: 11. This CDR3 contains 15 residues. The V gene's germline CDR1 is SEHNR and CDR2 FQNEAQ (reference sequence). The CDR3 region has the DNA TGTGCCAGCAGTTCCAATCAGGGGGCACAGTATGGCTACACCTTC. It specifies CASSSNQGAQYGYTF.

The gene calls are TRBV7-2 and TRBJ2-7; the match to TRBD2 covers 11 bases. The CDR3 extends over 18 amino acids. Per the germline V gene, CDR1 is SGHTA and CDR2 is FQGNSA. The trim removed 4 bases at V and 0 bases at J, leaving 11 bases unmatched. CDR3 in DNA: TGTGCCAGCAGCTATGTAGGGCCGGGACTAGCGGCCTCCTACGAGCAGTACTTC. This translates into CASSYVGPGLAASYEQYF.

The V gene is TRBV6-1, the J gene TRBJ2-7, with TRBD1 identical over 8 bases. The length of the CDR3 is 18 residues. J lost 2 bases, V lost 4 bases, and 16 bases had no gene match. The germline CDR1 and CDR2 sequences are MNHNS and SASEGT. CDR3 sequence (DNA): TGTGCCAGCAGTGCCGCACATCCCAGCAGGGGGCGAACCTACGAGCAGTACTTC. This translates into CASSAAHPSRGRTYEQYF.

The rearrangement joins TRBV5-1 to TRBJ2-5, with a weak D call TRBD2 (5 bases). The V end lost 0 bases, the J end lost 7 bases, and 7 bases lay between the germline ends. CDR3 length: 12 amino acids. Per the germline V gene, CDR1 is SGHRS and CDR2 is YFSETQ. The CDR3 region is CASSLVGGTQYF. CDR3 DNA sequence: TGCGCCAGCAGCTTGGTAGGAGGGACCCAGTACTTC.

J is TRBJ1-6 and V is TRBV10-3; 8 bases fit TRBD1. CDR1 ENHRY and CDR2 SYGVKD come from the germline V gene. Trimming at V came to 7 bases and at J to 10 bases, leaving 9 bases not matched to a gene. The CDR3 has 14 amino acids. CDR3 sequence reads: CAITAATGVSPLHF. CDR3 bases: TGTGCCATCACCGCAGCGACAGGGGTATCACCCCTCCACTTT.

In its sample, this clone was seen once. This rearrangement joins TRBV9 to TRBJ1-2, with D possibly TRBD1 on 6 matching bases. Trimming left V 3 bases short and J 5 bases short, with 8 bases between. The CDR3 has 12 amino acids. Germline lookup yields CDR1 SGDLS and CDR2 YYNGEE. The CDR3 protein is CASSAGQYGYTF. CDR3 sequence (DNA): TGTGCCAGCAGCGCAGGACAGTATGGCTACACCTTC.

This clone was detected only once. V gene TRBV5-1 combines with J gene TRBJ2-3; D gene uncertain. The CDR3 length is 12 residues. Germline V lookup: CDR1 SGHRS, CDR2 YFSETQ. V gave up 0 bases and J gave up 6 bases, with 5 bases separating them. The CDR3 protein is CASSLAGDTQYF. DNA of the CDR3: TGCGCCAGCAGCTTGGCCGGGGATACGCAGTATTTT.